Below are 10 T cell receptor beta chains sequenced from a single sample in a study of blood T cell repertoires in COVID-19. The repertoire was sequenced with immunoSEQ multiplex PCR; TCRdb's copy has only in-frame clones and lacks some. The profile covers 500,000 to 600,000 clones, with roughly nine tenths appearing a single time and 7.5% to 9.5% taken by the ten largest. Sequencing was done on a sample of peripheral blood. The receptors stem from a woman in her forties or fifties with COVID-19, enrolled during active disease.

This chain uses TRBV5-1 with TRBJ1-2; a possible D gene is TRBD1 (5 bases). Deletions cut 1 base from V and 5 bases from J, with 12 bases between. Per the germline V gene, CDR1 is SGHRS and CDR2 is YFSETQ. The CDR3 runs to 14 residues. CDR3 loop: CASSLRREGYGYTF. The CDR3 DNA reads TGCGCCAGCAGCTTGCGGAGGGAGGGGTATGGCTACACCTTC.

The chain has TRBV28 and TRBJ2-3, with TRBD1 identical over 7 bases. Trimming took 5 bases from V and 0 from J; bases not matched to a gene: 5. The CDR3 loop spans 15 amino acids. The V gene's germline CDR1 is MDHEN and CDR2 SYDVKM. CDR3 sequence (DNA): TGTGCCAGCAGTGGGACAGCCCTTAGCACAGATACGCAGTATTTT. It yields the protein CASSGTALSTDTQYF.

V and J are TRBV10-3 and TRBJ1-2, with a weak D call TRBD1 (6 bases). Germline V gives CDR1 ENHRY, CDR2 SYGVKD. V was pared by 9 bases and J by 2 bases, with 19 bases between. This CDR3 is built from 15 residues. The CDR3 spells CAMTPQGGANYGYTF. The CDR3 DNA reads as TGTGCCATGACCCCCCAAGGGGGAGCCAACTATGGCTACACCTTC.

The CDR3 nucleotides read TGTGCCGTCCACCGGACTGAAGCTTTCTTT. Protein: CAVHRTEAFF. This chain uses TRBV2 with TRBJ1-1, with D unclear. V was shortened by 11 bases and J by 5 bases, with 9 bases between the two germline ends. This CDR3 is built from 10 residues. The germline V gene encodes CDR1 SNHLY and CDR2 FYNNEI. The variable domain in full, completed from reference TRBV2 and TRBJ1-1, reads EPEVTQTPSHQVTQMGQEVILRCVPISNHLYFYWYRQILGQKVEFLVSFYNNEISEKSEIFDDQFSVERPDGSNFTLKIRSTKLEDSAMYFCAVHRTEAFFGQGTRLTVV.

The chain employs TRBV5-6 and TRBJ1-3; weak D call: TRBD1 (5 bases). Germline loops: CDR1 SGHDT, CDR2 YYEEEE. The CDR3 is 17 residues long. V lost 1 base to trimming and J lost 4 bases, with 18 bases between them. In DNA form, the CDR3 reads TGTGCCAGCAGCTTGACCCTCGGGGGGACCTTCGGAAACACCATATATTTT. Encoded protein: CASSLTLGGTFGNTIYF. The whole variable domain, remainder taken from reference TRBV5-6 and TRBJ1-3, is DAGVTQSPTHLIKTRGQQVTLRCSPKSGHDTVSWYQQALGQGPQFIFQYYEEEERQRGNFPDRFSGHQFPNYSSELNVNALLLGDSALYLCASSLTLGGTFGNTIYFGEGSWLTVV.

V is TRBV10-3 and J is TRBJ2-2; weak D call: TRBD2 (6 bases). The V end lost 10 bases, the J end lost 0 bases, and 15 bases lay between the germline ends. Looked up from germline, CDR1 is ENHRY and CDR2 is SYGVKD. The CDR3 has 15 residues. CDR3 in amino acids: CATRTRDSNTGELFF. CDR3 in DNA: TGTGCCACCAGAACACGGGACTCGAACACCGGGGAGCTGTTTTTT.

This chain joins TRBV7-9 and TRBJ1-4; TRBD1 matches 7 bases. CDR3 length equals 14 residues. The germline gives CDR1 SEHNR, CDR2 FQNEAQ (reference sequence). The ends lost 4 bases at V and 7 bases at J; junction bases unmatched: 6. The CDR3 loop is CASSSDREGEKLFF. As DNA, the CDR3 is TGTGCCAGCAGCTCCGACAGGGAAGGTGAAAAACTGTTTTTT.

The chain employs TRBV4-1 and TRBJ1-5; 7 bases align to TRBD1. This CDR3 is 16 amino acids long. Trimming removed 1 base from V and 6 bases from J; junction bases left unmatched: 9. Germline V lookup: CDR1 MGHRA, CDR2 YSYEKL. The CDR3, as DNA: TGCGCCAGCAGCCAAGGGAACAGGGGAAGGAGTCAGCCCCAGCATTTT. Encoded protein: CASSQGNRGRSQPQHF.

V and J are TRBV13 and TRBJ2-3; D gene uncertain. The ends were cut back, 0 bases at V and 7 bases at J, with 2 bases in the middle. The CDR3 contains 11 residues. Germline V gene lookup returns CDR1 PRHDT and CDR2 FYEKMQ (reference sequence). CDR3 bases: TGTGCCAGCAGCTTAGGCAATACGCAGTATTTT. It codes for CASSLGNTQYF.

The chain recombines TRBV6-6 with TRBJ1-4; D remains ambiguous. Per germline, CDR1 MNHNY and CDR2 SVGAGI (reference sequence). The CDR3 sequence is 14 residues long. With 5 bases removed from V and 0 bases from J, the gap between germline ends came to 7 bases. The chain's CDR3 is CASSPLSTNEKLFF. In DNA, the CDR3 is TGTGCCAGCAGTCCCCTTTCAACTAATGAAAAACTGTTTTTT.